This TCR beta chain was identified during a study of T cells in Graves' hyperthyroidism and ophthalmopathy. Study details: Before any treatment, at initial diagnosis, peripheral blood was collected. Study results and caveats: Most thyroid clonotypes that were expanded above 0.001 also turned up in blood.

Germline V gene lookup returns CDR1 SNHLY and CDR2 FYNNEI. This CDR3 contains 16 residues. V was trimmed by 0 bases and J by 6 bases, leaving 15 bases between them. This clonotype was counted many times. Antigen specificity is unknown. The source material, RNA transcripts, was used to amplify TCR beta CDR3 regions. A set of HTBI primers served as the primers for a first-round RT-PCR of the TCR CDR3. TCRdb processed the multiplex PCR reads anew with MiXCR; each CDR3 protein has one entry. The table lists around 600,000 distinct CDR3 sequences, around 15% of them singletons. 10 ml fresh peripheral blood yielded the PBMCs.

This sequence joins TRBV2 and TRBJ2-1; weak D call: TRBD2 (6 bases). What was sequenced was blood. This receptor was identified in a woman in her 40s with Graves' ophthalmopathy. The CDR3 DNA reads TGTGCCAGCAGTGAAGCGGATTTCGGGCGGGGCAATGAGCAGTTCTTC. Translating it yields CASSEADFGRGNEQFF. The full variable domain, completed using reference TRBV2 and TRBJ2-1, is EPEVTQTPSHQVTQMGQEVILRCVPISNHLYFYWYRQILGQKVEFLVSFYNNEISEKSEIFDDQFSVERPDGSNFTLKIRSTKLEDSAMYFCASSEADFGRGNEQFFGPGTRLTVL.